Shown below are 28 T cell receptor beta chains from a single sample sequenced in a study of blood T cells in healthy people across ages. For the second PCR, which ran for roughly 6 to 11 cycles, a sample-barcoded 5' primer and a J-beta primer mix were used. TCRdb recomputed calls from the 5' RACE reads with MiXCR, one row per CDR3 protein. There are around 1,800,000 distinct CDR3 sequences in the sample; more than 35% occur only once, and more than 20% lies in the top ten. The specimen sequenced was blood. The receptors come from a human donor in good health.

This clonotype was counted only a few times. Germline is not matched at one junction end, which may reflect a read error. The rearrangement uses TRBV4-2 and TRBJ1-1; possible D gene TRBD1, 5 bases. CDR3 length equals 14 residues. Germline CDR1 reads LGHNA; CDR2 reads YNFKEQ. The CDR3 is CASSQGLRGTEAFF. As DNA, the CDR3 is TGTGCCAGCAGTCAAGGCCTGAGGGGTACTGAAGCTTTCTTT.

This clonotype has more than one count but fewer than ten. This rearrangement joins TRBV28 to TRBJ2-7; D ambiguous. CDR3 length equals 16 residues. V dropped 6 bases and J dropped 3 bases, with 21 bases sitting between them. The germline V gene encodes CDR1 MDHEN and CDR2 SYDVKM. The CDR3 region has the DNA TGTGCCAGCAGCCCTAACAAGGGCCTCCTCGACTACGAGCAGTACTTC. Amino acid sequence: CASSPNKGLLDYEQYF.

This chain links TRBV7-9 with TRBJ2-7; 8 nucleotides align to TRBD2. The V segment lost 5 bases and the J segment 0 bases; nucleotides outside the gene matches: 9. The CDR3 is 16 amino acids. Germline CDR1 reads SEHNR; CDR2 reads FQNEAQ (reference sequence). The DNA for the CDR3 is TGTGCCAGCAGCCTACGGGGGGGTGCTATCTCCTACGAGCAGTACTTC. It codes for CASSLRGGAISYEQYF.

The chain recombines TRBV7-6 with TRBJ1-2; D is unresolved. The length of the CDR3 is 14 residues. Trimming left V 4 bases short and J 8 bases short, with 17 bases between. CDR1 SGHVS and CDR2 FNYEAQ come from the germline V gene. CDR3 residues: CASSSRWDLKGYTF. The DNA for the CDR3 is TGTGCCAGCAGCTCCCGTTGGGATCTAAAGGGCTACACCTTC.

The sample holds a few counts of this clonotype. This chain links TRBV29-1 with TRBJ1-2; 9 nucleotides match TRBD1. The CDR3 length is 14 residues. Germline trimming cut 2 bases from V and 4 bases from J; bases unmatched to any gene: 5. CDR1 and CDR2 from the germline V gene are SQVTM and ANQGSEA. The CDR3 sequence is CSVETGGGSYGYTF. CDR3 DNA: TGCAGCGTTGAAACAGGGGGCGGTAGCTATGGCTACACCTTC. Complete variable domain (other parts from reference TRBV29-1 and TRBJ1-2): SAVISQKPSRDICQRGTSLTIQCQVDSQVTMMFWYRQQPGQSLTLIATANQGSEATYESGFVIDKFPISRPNLTFSTLTVSNMSPEDSSIYLCSVETGGGSYGYTFGSGTRLTVV.

This chain's CDR3 is CASSLNRGGLRRPSSYNEQFF. In DNA form, the CDR3 reads TGTGCCAGCAGTTTGAATCGCGGGGGGCTCCGACGTCCGAGCTCCTACAATGAGCAGTTCTTC. V and J are TRBV27 and TRBJ2-1; 8 bases are shared with TRBD2. With V trimmed by 3 bases and J by 0 bases, 19 bases remained unmatched. CDR1 and CDR2 from the germline V gene are MNHEY and SMNVEV (reference sequence). The CDR3 is 21 amino acids.

In nucleotides, the CDR3 is TGTGCCAGCAGCTTTCCCAGAAAACTTAGCACAGATACGCAGTATTTT. Translated, it gives CASSFPRKLSTDTQYF. The chain employs TRBV7-9 and TRBJ2-3; D not resolved. Germline V CDR1 and CDR2: SEHNR, FQNEAQ (reference sequence). CDR3 length equals 16 residues. The V end was cut by 3 bases, the J end by 0 bases, with 13 bases between.

The genes are TRBV6-2 or TRBV6-3 and TRBJ1-5; TRBD1 aligns across 7 bases. The CDR3 runs to 18 residues. The V gene's germline CDR1 is MNHEY and CDR2 SVGEGT. V trimming: 2 bases; J trimming: 1 base; junction bases outside the gene matches: 11. The CDR3 nucleotides read TGTGCCAGCAGTTACGTCAGGGGGGGGCCAGGGAGCAATCAGCCCCAGCATTTT. This sequence encodes CASSYVRGGPGSNQPQHF.

This clonotype showed up just once. This sequence joins TRBV7-2 and TRBJ1-4, with D perhaps TRBD1 (5 bases). With 5 bases removed from V and 7 bases from J, the gap between germline ends came to 11 bases. CDR3 length: 13 residues. Per the germline V gene, CDR1 is SGHTA and CDR2 is FQGNSA. The CDR3, as DNA: TGTGCCAGCAGCCCCCAGGGTGTTGAAAAACTGTTTTTT. It translates to CASSPQGVEKLFF. Full variable domain (missing parts from reference TRBV7-2 and TRBJ1-4): GAGVSQSPSNKVTEKGKDVELRCDPISGHTALYWYRQSLGQGLEFLIYFQGNSAPDKSGLPSDRFSAERTGGSVSTLTIQRTQQEDSAVYLCASSPQGVEKLFFGSGTQLSVL.

V is TRBV3-1 and J is TRBJ1-4, with 8 bases that match TRBD1. Germline V gene lookup returns CDR1 LGHDT and CDR2 YNNKEL (reference sequence). V was clipped by 3 bases and J by 7 bases; unmatched bases: 1. This CDR3 has 13 amino acids. In DNA form, the CDR3 reads TGTGCCAGCAGCCATGGACAGGGTGAAAAACTGTTTTTT. It codes for CASSHGQGEKLFF.

The V call is TRBV6-6, the J call TRBJ2-3; TRBD1 might be the D (6 bases). V was clipped by 7 bases and J by 4 bases, with 15 bases between them. Germline V CDR1 and CDR2: MNHNY, SVGAGI (reference sequence). The CDR3 length is 14 residues. The DNA of the CDR3 is TGTGCCAGCACTAACACAGGGTTTGCAGATACGCAGTATTTT. Its protein product is CASTNTGFADTQYF.

The chain employs TRBV3-1 and TRBJ2-5; weak D call: TRBD2 (5 bases). Per the germline V gene, CDR1 is LGHDT and CDR2 is YNNKEL (reference sequence). The CDR3 loop spans 16 amino acids. V dropped 3 bases and J dropped 2 bases, with 16 bases sitting between them. In DNA form, the CDR3 reads TGTGCCAGCAGCCATTACCCATCGACTAAGCAAGAGACCCAGTACTTC. Amino acid sequence: CASSHYPSTKQETQYF.

This clonotype has more than one count but fewer than ten. J is TRBJ2-1 and V is TRBV4-3; no clear D gene. From germline, CDR1 is LGHNA and CDR2 YSLEER. V dropped 8 bases and J dropped 2 bases, with 10 bases sitting between them. The CDR3 has 13 residues. In DNA, the CDR3 is TGCGCCAGCGCTAGGCTTACCTACAATGAGCAGTTCTTC. Translating gives CASARLTYNEQFF.

This chain links TRBV11-3 with TRBJ2-7, with unresolved D. The CDR3 is 13 residues long. Per the germline V gene, CDR1 is SGHNT and CDR2 is YENEEA. The V and J ends lost 1 base and 2 bases respectively, with 6 bases between them. The CDR3 DNA sequence: TGTGCCAGCAGCTTAGCTTCTCCCTACGAGCAGTACTTC. This gives the protein CASSLASPYEQYF.

The rearrangement links TRBV4-3 to TRBJ1-2; unclear D gene. CDR1 and CDR2 from the germline V gene are LGHNA and YSLEER. The V gene lost 1 base and the J gene lost 8 bases, with 17 bases spanning the gap. The CDR3 runs to 15 residues. The CDR3 DNA sequence: TGCGCCAGCAGCCAAGCGAAGGACCCCACGGAAGGCTACACCTTC. The encoded protein is CASSQAKDPTEGYTF.

The chain links TRBV4-2 to TRBJ2-1; possibly TRBD1 for D (5 bases). The germline gives CDR1 LGHNA, CDR2 YNFKEQ. There are 16 residues in the CDR3. Trimming took off 0 bases at V and 1 base at J, with 10 bases between the two ends. CDR3 nucleotides: TGTGCCAGCAGCCAAGAAGTGGGGCTATCCTACAATGAGCAGTTCTTC. Protein sequence: CASSQEVGLSYNEQFF.

The J gene is TRBJ1-2, the V gene TRBV20-1; 9 bases agree with TRBD1. The V gene end was trimmed by 5 bases and the J gene end by 7 bases; junction bases not matched to a gene: 8. Germline loops: CDR1 DFQATT, CDR2 SNEGSKA (reference sequence). The CDR3 is 13 amino acids. CDR3 amino acids: CSARSGQGRGYTF. The CDR3 DNA reads TGCAGTGCTCGATCGGGACAGGGTCGTGGCTACACCTTC.

In this sample, this clonotype turned up a few times. The gene calls are TRBV5-1 and TRBJ1-5, with D maybe TRBD1 (5 bases). V dropped 1 base and J dropped 7 bases, with 12 bases sitting between them. Germline values: CDR1 SGHRS, CDR2 YFSETQ. The CDR3 spans 14 residues. The CDR3 region is CASSLTQGGQPQHF. CDR3 coding DNA: TGCGCCAGCAGCTTGACCCAGGGAGGGCAGCCCCAGCATTTT.

The chain recombines TRBV5-1 with TRBJ2-3; 12 bases map to TRBD1. The CDR3 spans 16 residues. The V and J ends lost 3 bases and 5 bases, in that order; junction bases with no gene match: 7. Germline CDR1 is SGHRS and CDR2 is YFSETQ. The CDR3 nucleotides are TGCGCCAGCAGCTACCTCGGGACAGGGGGCGTAGATACGCAGTATTTT. Its protein product is CASSYLGTGGVDTQYF.

CDR3 bases: TGTGCCAGCGACGGACAGGGGGTCGAGCAGTACTTC. Translated, it gives CASDGQGVEQYF. The V and J genes are TRBV6-1 and TRBJ2-4, with 10 nucleotides matching TRBD1. The J call may not be correct, given that the DNA end is closer to TRBJ2-7. This CDR3 is built from 12 residues. CDR1 and CDR2 from the germline V gene are MNHNS and SASEGT.

A remark on this clonotype: The junction does not match germline at one end; this may be a read error. The chain uses TRBV9 and TRBJ2-1, with D possibly being TRBD2 (6 bases). In germline, CDR1 is SGDLS, CDR2 YYNGEE. This CDR3 is 16 amino acids long. Written as DNA, the CDR3 is TGTGCCAGCAGCGTAGGGGACGGGACGGACTACGATGAGCAGTTCTTC. The encoded protein is CASSVGDGTDYDEQFF.

The V gene is TRBV20-1, the J gene TRBJ2-1; 8 positions match TRBD1. There are 12 residues in the CDR3. From germline, CDR1 is DFQATT and CDR2 SNEGSKA (reference sequence). Trimming cost V 7 bases and J 3 bases; bases outside gene matches: 2. The CDR3 is CSVTGGYNEQFF. The CDR3 nucleotides read TGCAGTGTAACAGGGGGCTACAATGAGCAGTTCTTC.

This chain links TRBV24-1 with TRBJ1-2; tentatively, D is TRBD1 (5 bases). CDR1 is KGHDR and CDR2 is SFDVKD in the germline V gene. The CDR3 loop spans 14 amino acids. With 1 base removed from V and 5 bases from J, the gap between germline ends came to 10 bases. The CDR3 region has the DNA TGTGCCACCAGTGATTTCGACAGACCTTATGGCTACACCTTC. Its protein is CATSDFDRPYGYTF.

This chain connects TRBV7-2 to TRBJ1-6; 9 nucleotides agree with TRBD1. The CDR3 covers 15 residues. The trim removed 3 bases at V and 6 bases at J, leaving 3 bases unmatched. CDR1 and CDR2 (germline): SGHTA, FQGNSA. The CDR3 sequence is CASSFSGQGNSPLHF. The CDR3 bases are TGTGCCAGCAGCTTCTCGGGACAGGGTAATTCACCCCTCCACTTT.

The chain links TRBV7-9 to TRBJ1-6, with 7 bases identical to TRBD1. V lost 2 bases to trimming and J lost 7 bases; unmatched junction nucleotides: 8. Germline CDR1 SEHNR, CDR2 FQNEAQ (reference sequence). The CDR3 loop spans 16 amino acids. This chain's CDR3 is CASSLLVGGGNSPLHF. The CDR3 DNA follows: TGTGCCAGCAGCTTATTGGTAGGGGGCGGAAATTCACCCCTCCACTTT.

This clonotype was recorded a few times. This rearrangement joins TRBV3-1 to TRBJ2-4; D is unclear. Germline-derived CDR1 and CDR2 are LGHDT and YNNKEL (reference sequence). This CDR3 spans 13 amino acids. Trimming took off 0 bases at V and 7 bases at J, with 7 bases between the two ends. The CDR3 bases are TGTGCCAGCAGCCAAGATCTGGGGAACATTCAGTACTTC. Protein: CASSQDLGNIQYF.

V usage is TRBV29-1 and J usage is TRBJ1-1, with unresolved D. CDR1 is SQVTM, CDR2 ANQGSEA, per germline. The CDR3 is made up of 13 amino acids. The CDR3 sequence is CSAAAAWNTEAFF. In nucleotides, the CDR3 is TGCAGTGCCGCTGCGGCGTGGAACACTGAAGCTTTCTTT.

In its sample, this clonotype was seen a few times. The chain joins TRBV7-3 to TRBJ2-1, with 8 bases lining up with TRBD1. V lost 5 bases, J lost 11 bases, and 11 bases stayed unmatched. In germline, CDR1 is SGHTA, CDR2 FQGTGA. This CDR3 has 14 residues. Here the CDR3 DNA reads TGTGCCAGCAGCCCCCGGGACAGGTCAGGCAAGCAGTTCTTC. Amino acids: CASSPRDRSGKQFF.